The TCR beta chain described here comes from a study of cytomegalovirus exposure and HLA in healthy donors. Study results and caveats: More clonal expansion characterized HLA-associated TCR beta chains than equally common others in a later analysis. Presence/absence analyses treated sequencing depth as roughly uniform across donors.

The V gene's germline CDR1 is MRHNA and CDR2 SNTAGT. V was cut by 0 bases and J by 3 bases, with 10 bases left in between. The CDR3 has 15 amino acids. This clone was seen more than once but under ten times. Its antigen is still unknown. Though probably carrying unrecorded immune exposures, donors were nominally healthy at sampling. The PCR employed 60 Vbeta primers together with 13 Jbeta primers. Authors' analysis steps: In a later analysis, around 87 million unique TCR beta chains included roughly 11 million shared by two or more donors. Method: immunoSEQ multiplex PCR; TCRdb's copy keeps in-frame clones and lacks some. That table gives V, J and clone size, and the DNA gave D and trimming. The sample has about 61,000 clones; roughly 90% are singletons.

The chain has TRBV6-4 and TRBJ2-3; D possibly corresponds to TRBD2 (5 bases). The material sequenced was PBMCs. The source is a man aged 25 to 45 in good health and CMV-seropositive. The CDR3 protein is CASSDSPDFTDTQYF. The CDR3 DNA sequence: TGTGCCAGCAGTGACTCACCGGACTTTACAGATACGCAGTATTTT.